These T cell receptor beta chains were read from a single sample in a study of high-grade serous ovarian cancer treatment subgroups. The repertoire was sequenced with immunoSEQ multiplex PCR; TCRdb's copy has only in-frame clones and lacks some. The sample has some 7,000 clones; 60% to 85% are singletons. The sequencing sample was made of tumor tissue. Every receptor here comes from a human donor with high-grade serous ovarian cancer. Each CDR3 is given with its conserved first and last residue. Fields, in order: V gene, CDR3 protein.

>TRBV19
CASSEPLQPLADTQYF
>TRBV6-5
CASGSSALGEQYF
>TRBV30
CAWSVLGAGGYTF
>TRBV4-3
CASSQDGGLGYGYTF
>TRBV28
CASSYIAGGTYEQYF
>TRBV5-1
CASSLSSGTDTQYF
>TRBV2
CASSEQLTNEKLFF
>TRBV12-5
CASGLQMGTQYF
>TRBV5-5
CASSLGRGRELFF
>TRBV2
CASRVQAATNEKLFF
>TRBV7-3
CASSATGSYNEQFF
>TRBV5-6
CASSLSWTGLTYNEQFF
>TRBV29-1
CSVAGEKLFF
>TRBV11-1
CASSLGIGQVTDTQYF
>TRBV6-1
CASSLIAGGDEQYF
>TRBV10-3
CAGGGGTEAFF
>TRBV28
CASSLLGVGTQYF
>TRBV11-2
CASSLAGRGPNEQYF
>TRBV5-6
CASSLVGTVPGQYF
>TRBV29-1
CSARSGGEQFF
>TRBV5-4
CASSQDFASTYEQYF
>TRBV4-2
CASSPTKGASGQETQYF
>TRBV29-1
CSVGDNEQFF
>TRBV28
CASIPPPRPSSRGEQYF
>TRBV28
CASAAGGSQETQYF
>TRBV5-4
CASSLGHYEQYF
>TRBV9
CASSVEGGSGNTIYF
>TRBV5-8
CASSSGWGFDEQYF
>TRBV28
CASSDFRGPSPLHF
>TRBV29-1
CSVVIPGTREQYF
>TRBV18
CASSPPGADTQYF
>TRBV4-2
CASSQETGIYPTDTQYF
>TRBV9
CASSDLRQGSGYTF
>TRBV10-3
CAISEGWGRGNGYTF
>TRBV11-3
CASSFPGSGNTIYF
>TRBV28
CASSFFDEQYF
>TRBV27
CASSSYPGTPYEQYF